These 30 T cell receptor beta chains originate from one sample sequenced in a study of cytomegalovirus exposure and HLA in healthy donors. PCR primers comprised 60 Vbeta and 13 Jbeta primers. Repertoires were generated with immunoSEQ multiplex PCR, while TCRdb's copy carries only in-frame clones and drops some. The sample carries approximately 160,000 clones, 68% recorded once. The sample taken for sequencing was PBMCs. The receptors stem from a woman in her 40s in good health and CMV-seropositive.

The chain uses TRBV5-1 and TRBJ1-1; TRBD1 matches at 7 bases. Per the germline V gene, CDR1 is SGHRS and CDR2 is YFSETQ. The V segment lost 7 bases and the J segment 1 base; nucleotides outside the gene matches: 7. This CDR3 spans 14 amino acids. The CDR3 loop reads CASEGGAGNTEAFF. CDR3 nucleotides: TGCGCCAGCGAAGGGGGCGCGGGGAACACTGAAGCTTTCTTT.

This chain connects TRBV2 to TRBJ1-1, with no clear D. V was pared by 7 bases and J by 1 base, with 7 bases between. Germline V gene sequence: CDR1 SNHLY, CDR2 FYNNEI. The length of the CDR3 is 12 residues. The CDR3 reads CASNKQNTEAFF. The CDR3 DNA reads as TGTGCCAGCAACAAACAGAACACTGAAGCTTTCTTT.

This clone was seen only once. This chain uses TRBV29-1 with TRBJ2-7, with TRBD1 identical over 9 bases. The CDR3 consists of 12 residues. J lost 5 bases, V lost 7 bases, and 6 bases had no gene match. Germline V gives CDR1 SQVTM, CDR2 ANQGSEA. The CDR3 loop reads CSAGTGSHEQYF. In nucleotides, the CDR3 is TGCAGCGCGGGGACAGGGTCCCACGAGCAGTACTTC.

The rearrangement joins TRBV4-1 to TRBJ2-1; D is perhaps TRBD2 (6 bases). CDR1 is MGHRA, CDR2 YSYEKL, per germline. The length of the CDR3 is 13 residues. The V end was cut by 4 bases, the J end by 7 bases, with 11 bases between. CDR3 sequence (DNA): TGCGCCAGCAGCCCCCGGGGGACGAATGAGCAGTTCTTC. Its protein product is CASSPRGTNEQFF.

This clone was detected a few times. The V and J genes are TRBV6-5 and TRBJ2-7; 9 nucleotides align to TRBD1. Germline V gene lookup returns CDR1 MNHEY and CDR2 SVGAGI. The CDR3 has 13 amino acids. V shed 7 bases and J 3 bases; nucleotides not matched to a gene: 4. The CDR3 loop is CASTLGQGYEQYF. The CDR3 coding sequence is TGTGCCAGCACATTGGGACAGGGCTACGAGCAGTACTTC.

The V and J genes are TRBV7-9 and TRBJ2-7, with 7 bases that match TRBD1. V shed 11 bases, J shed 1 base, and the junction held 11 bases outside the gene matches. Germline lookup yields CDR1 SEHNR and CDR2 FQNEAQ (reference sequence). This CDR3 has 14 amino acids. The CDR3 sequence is CASDLGQLSYEQYF. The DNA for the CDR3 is TGTGCCTCGGACCTGGGACAGCTTTCCTACGAGCAGTACTTC.

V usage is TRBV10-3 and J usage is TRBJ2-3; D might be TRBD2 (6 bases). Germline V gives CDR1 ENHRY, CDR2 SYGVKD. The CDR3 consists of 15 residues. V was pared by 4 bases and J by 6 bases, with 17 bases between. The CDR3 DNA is TGTGCCATCAGTGTGGGGGGACTGAATGGGGATACGCAGTATTTT. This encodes CAISVGGLNGDTQYF.

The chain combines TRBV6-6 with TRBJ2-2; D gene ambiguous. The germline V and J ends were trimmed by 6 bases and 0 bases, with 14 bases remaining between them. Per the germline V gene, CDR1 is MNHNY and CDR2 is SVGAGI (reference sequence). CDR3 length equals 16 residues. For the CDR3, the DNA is TGTGCCAGCAGGTCAAATAGAAATTCGAACACCGGGGAGCTGTTTTTT. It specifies CASRSNRNSNTGELFF.

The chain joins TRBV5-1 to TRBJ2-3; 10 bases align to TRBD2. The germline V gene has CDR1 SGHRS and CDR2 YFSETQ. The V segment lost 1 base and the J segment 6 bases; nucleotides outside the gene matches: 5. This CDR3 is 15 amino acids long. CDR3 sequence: CASSLTLAGADTQYF. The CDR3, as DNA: TGCGCCAGCAGCTTGACGCTAGCGGGGGCTGATACGCAGTATTTT.

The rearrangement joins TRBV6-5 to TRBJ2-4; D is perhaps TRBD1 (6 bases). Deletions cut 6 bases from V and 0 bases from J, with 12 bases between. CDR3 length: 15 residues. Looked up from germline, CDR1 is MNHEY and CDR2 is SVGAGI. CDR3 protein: CASRATGIAKNIQYF. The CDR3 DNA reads TGTGCCAGCAGGGCCACAGGGATAGCCAAAAACATTCAGTACTTC.

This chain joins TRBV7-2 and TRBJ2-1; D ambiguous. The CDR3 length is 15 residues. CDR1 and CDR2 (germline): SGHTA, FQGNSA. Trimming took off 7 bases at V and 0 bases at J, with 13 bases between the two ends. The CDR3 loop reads CASKVTWSSYNEQFF. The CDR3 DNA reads TGTGCCAGCAAGGTTACTTGGAGCTCCTACAATGAGCAGTTCTTC.

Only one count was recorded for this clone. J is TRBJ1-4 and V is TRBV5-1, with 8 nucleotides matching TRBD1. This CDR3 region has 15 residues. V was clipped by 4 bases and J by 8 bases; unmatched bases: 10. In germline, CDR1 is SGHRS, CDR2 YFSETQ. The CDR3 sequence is CASSPGHRGSEKLFF. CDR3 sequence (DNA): TGCGCCAGCAGCCCGGGCCACAGGGGGTCGGAAAAACTGTTTTTT.

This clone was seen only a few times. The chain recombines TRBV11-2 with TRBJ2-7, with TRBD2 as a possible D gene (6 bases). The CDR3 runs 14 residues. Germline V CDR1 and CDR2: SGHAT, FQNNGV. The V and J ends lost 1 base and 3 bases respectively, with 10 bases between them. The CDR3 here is CASSLGDFGYEQYF. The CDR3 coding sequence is TGTGCCAGCAGCTTAGGGGACTTTGGCTACGAGCAGTACTTC.

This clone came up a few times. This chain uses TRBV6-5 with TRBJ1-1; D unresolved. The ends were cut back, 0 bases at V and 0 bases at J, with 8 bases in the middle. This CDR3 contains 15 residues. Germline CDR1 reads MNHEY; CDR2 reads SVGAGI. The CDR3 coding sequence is TGTGCCAGCAGTTACTCAGGGAGTATGAACACTGAAGCTTTCTTT. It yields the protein CASSYSGSMNTEAFF.

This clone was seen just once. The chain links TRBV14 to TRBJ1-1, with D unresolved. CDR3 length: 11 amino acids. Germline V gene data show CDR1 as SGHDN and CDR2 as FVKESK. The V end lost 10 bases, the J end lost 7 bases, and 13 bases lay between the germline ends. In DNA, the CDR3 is TGTGCCACCGGAGCGGAGAGTGAAGCTTTCTTT. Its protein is CATGAESEAFF.

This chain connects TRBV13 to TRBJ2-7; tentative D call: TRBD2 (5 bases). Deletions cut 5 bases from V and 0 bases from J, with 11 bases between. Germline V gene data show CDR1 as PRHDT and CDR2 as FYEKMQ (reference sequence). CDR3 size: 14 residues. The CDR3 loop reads CASSRGGSSYEQYF. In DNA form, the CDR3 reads TGTGCCAGCAGCCGAGGTGGGAGCTCCTACGAGCAGTACTTC.

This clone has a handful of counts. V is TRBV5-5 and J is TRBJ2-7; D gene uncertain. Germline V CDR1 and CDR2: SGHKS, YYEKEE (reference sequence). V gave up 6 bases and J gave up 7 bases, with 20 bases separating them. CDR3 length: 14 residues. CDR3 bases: TGTGCCAGCAACGCATTAGACGGGTCGAAAGAGCAGTACTTC. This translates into CASNALDGSKEQYF.

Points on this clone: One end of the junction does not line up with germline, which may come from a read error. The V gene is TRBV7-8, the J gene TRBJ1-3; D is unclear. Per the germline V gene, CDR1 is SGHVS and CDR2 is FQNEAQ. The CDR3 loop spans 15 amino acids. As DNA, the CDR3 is TGTGCCACCAGCCAGGCATTGAACTCTGGAAACACCATATATTTT. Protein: CATSQALNSGNTIYF.

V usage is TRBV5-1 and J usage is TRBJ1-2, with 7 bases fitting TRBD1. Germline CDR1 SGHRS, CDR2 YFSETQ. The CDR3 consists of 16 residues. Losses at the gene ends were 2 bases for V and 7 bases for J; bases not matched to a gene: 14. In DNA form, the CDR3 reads TGCGCCAGCAGCTTAGGACAGGCGCGGGATCCGGTTGGCTACACCTTC. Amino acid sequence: CASSLGQARDPVGYTF. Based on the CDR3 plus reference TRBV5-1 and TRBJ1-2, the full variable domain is KAGVTQTPRYLIKTRGQQVTLSCSPISGHRSVSWYQQTPGQGLQFLFEYFSETQRNKGNFPGRFSGRQFSNSRSEMNVSTLELGDSALYLCASSLGQARDPVGYTFGSGTRLTVV.

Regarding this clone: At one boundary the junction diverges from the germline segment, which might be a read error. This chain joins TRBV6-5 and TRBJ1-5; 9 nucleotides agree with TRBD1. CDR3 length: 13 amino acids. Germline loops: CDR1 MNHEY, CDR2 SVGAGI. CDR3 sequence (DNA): TGTGCCAGCAGGGACAGGGGCAATCAGCCCCAGAATTTT. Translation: CASRDRGNQPQNF.

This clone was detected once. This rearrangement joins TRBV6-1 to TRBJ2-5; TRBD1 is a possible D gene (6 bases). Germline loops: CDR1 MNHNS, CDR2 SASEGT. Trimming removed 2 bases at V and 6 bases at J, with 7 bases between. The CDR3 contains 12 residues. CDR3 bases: TGTGCCAGCAGTGAACAGGGGCAGACCCAGTACTTC. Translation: CASSEQGQTQYF.

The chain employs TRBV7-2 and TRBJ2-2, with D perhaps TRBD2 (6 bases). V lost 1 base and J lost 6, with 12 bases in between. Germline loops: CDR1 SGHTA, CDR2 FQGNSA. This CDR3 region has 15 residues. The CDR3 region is CASSLDSGVPGELFF. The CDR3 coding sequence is TGTGCCAGCAGCTTAGATTCGGGAGTGCCCGGGGAGCTGTTTTTT.

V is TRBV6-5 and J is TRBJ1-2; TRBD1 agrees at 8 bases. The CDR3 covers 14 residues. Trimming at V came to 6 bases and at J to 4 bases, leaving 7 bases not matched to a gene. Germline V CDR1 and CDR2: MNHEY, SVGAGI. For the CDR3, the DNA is TGTGCCAGCAGCTCCTTCGGGACAGGCTATGGCTACACCTTC. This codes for CASSSFGTGYGYTF.

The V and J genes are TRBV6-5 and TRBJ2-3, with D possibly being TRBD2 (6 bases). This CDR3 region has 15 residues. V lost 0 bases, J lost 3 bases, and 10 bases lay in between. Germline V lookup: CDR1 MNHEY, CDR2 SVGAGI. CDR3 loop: CASSYSSGGTDTQYF. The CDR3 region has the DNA TGTGCCAGCAGTTACTCTAGCGGAGGAACAGATACGCAGTATTTT.

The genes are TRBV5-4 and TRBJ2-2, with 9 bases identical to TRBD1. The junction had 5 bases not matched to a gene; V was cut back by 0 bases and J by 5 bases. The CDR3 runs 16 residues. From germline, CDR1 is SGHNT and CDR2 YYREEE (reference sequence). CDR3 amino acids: CASSLGGQGMTGELFF. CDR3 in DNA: TGTGCCAGCAGCTTGGGCGGACAGGGGATGACCGGGGAGCTGTTTTTT.

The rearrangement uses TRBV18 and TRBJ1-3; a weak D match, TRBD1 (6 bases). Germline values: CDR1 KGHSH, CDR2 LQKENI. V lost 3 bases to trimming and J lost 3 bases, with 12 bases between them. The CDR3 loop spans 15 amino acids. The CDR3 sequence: CASSPNRDYGNTIYF. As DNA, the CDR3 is TGTGCCAGCTCACCCAACAGGGACTATGGAAACACCATATATTTT.

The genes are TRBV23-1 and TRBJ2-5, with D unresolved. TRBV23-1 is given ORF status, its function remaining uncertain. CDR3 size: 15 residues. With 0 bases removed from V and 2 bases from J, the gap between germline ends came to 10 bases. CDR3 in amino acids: CASSQSGRPQETQYF. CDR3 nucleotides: TGCGCCAGCAGTCAATCGGGCCGGCCACAAGAGACCCAGTACTTC.

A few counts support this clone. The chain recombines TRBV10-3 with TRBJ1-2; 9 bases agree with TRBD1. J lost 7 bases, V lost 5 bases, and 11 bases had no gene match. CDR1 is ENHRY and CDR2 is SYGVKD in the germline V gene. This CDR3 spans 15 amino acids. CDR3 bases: TGTGCCATCAGTTTACAGGGGGCGCGGGAGAGTGGCTACACCTTC. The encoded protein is CAISLQGARESGYTF.

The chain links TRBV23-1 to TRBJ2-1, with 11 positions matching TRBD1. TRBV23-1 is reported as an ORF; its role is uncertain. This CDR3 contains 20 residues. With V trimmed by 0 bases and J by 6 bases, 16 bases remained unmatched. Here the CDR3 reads CASSQSFGQGAVPGGNEQFF. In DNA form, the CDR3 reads TGCGCCAGCAGTCAATCGTTTGGACAGGGGGCAGTACCAGGGGGCAATGAGCAGTTCTTC.

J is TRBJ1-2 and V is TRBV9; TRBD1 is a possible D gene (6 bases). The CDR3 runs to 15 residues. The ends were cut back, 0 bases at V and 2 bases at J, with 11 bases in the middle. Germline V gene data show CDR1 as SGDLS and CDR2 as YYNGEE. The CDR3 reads CASSVARGTNYGYTF. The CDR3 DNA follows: TGTGCCAGCAGCGTAGCCAGGGGAACCAACTATGGCTACACCTTC.